This T cell receptor (beta chain) was found in a study of TIL therapy for anti-PD-1-resistant metastatic lung cancer. This was the immunoSEQ v3 assay. Profiled with immunoSEQ multiplex PCR; TCRdb holds only in-frame clones, not every one. This sample has 36,000 or so clones; about 70% occur once, and the top ten carry 5.7%. The germline V gene encodes CDR1 SGHRS and CDR2 YFSETQ. Trimming took off 3 bases at V and 4 bases at J, with 14 bases between the two ends. This CDR3 has 15 residues. Regarding time point: pre-treatment sample, taken before nivolumab and TIL therapy. The sequence derives from a person aged 25-85 years with non-small cell lung cancer. The source was blood, collected at baseline. The rearrangement uses TRBV5-1 and TRBJ1-3; perhaps TRBD1 as D (6 bases). The CDR3 here is CASSYAGTQGNTIYF. As DNA, the CDR3 is TGCGCCAGCAGCTACGCCGGGACACAAGGAAACACCATATATTTT.